These 20 T cell receptor beta chains share one sample of origin, sequenced in a study of post-analysis software for immune sequencing data. cDNA libraries for TCR beta contained unique molecular identifiers. TCRdb analysed the PCR reads with MiXCR anew, one entry per CDR3 protein. Of 160,000 or so distinct CDR3 sequences in the sample, roughly 34% were seen once. This specimen consisted of blood, obtained after autologous hematopoietic stem cell transplantation. The source is a girl aged 10 to 17 with multiple sclerosis.

This clonotype was detected only a few times. V gene TRBV10-3 combines with J gene TRBJ2-7; 7 bases agree with TRBD1. Germline V gene lookup returns CDR1 ENHRY and CDR2 SYGVKD. Trimming at V came to 6 bases and at J to 2 bases, leaving 7 bases not matched to a gene. The CDR3 length is 14 residues. The DNA for the CDR3 is TGTGCCATCAGGACCGGGACAGTTCCCTACGAGCAGTACTTC. It yields the protein CAIRTGTVPYEQYF.

The table lists this clonotype with a few counts. The chain links TRBV4-3 to TRBJ2-4, with 7 bases lining up with TRBD2. V shed 0 bases and J 10 bases; nucleotides not matched to a gene: 3. This CDR3 has 13 residues. CDR1 is LGHNA, CDR2 YSLEER, per germline. CDR3 in amino acids: CASSQDRRGIQYF. In nucleotides, the CDR3 is TGCGCCAGCAGCCAAGATCGGCGGGGGATTCAGTACTTC.

This chain uses TRBV21-1 with TRBJ2-1; whether TRBD2, the table's D call, matches the DNA was not checked. TRBV21-1 is noted as a pseudogene. The CDR3 runs 17 residues. The CDR3 region has the DNA TGTGCCAGTCCGCGTTACCCACCGGGCCTGCGGGGCAATGAGCAGTTCTTC. Its protein product is CASPRYPPGLRGNEQFF.

This clonotype was counted a few times. Relative to the germline gene, one junction end is altered; a read error may explain this. This chain connects TRBV10-3 to TRBJ1-1; TRBD1 matches at 7 bases. The CDR3 is made up of 16 amino acids. CDR1 is ENHRY, CDR2 SYGVKD, per germline. CDR3 bases: TGTGCCATCAGTGAGTCGTTGAGGGGGCGAGGAACTGGAGCTTTCTTT. It encodes CAISESLRGRGTGAFF.

This clonotype appeared once. The chain couples TRBV10-3 to TRBJ2-3, with 8 bases lining up with TRBD1. The CDR3 consists of 15 residues. Per germline, CDR1 ENHRY and CDR2 SYGVKD. The J segment lost 4 bases and the V segment lost 2 bases, leaving 5 bases of the junction unmatched. CDR3 bases: TGTGCCATCAGTGAGGGAAAGACAGGGGCAGATACGCAGTATTTT. Translation: CAISEGKTGADTQYF.

This clonotype appeared a few times. The V and J genes are TRBV12-3 or TRBV12-4 and TRBJ2-5; a weak D match, TRBD1 (5 bases). There are 14 residues in the CDR3. Trimming removed 7 bases from V and 1 base from J, with 13 bases in between. This chain's CDR3 is CASKLGRLQETQYF. The CDR3, as DNA: TGTGCCAGCAAATTGGGGCGCCTCCAAGAGACCCAGTACTTC.

This clonotype was seen only a few times. This chain links TRBV10-3 with TRBJ2-3; D is uncertain. CDR1 is ENHRY, CDR2 SYGVKD, per germline. Trimming took off 7 bases at V and 3 bases at J, with 11 bases between the two ends. The CDR3 length is 13 residues. In DNA, the CDR3 is TGTGCCATCACCGCACACGGAACAGATACGCAGTATTTT. Protein: CAITAHGTDTQYF.

The chain combines TRBV4-2 with TRBJ2-3; TRBD2 matches at 8 bases. This CDR3 contains 16 residues. Looked up from germline, CDR1 is LGHNA and CDR2 is YNFKEQ. J gave up 2 bases and V 0 bases, and 4 bases lay outside the gene matches. DNA for the CDR3: TGTGCCAGCAGCCAAGACGACGGGAGGGCCACAGATACGCAGTATTTT. Amino acids: CASSQDDGRATDTQYF.

This clonotype was observed once. The chain couples TRBV20-1 to TRBJ2-5, with a weak D call TRBD2 (5 bases). Germline lookup yields CDR1 DFQATT and CDR2 SNEGSKA (reference sequence). This CDR3 is built from 14 residues. Trimming stripped 5 bases from V and 1 base from J, with 14 bases between. The CDR3 DNA reads as TGCAGTGCTCCGGCAAGCGGTATCCAAGAGACCCAGTACTTC. This translates into CSAPASGIQETQYF.

This clonotype was counted only a few times. V usage is TRBV12-3 or TRBV12-4 and J usage is TRBJ2-1, with D maybe TRBD1 (5 bases). Trimming took off 8 bases at V and 0 bases at J, with 11 bases between the two ends. The CDR3 is made up of 14 amino acids. The CDR3 nucleotides are TGTGCCAGCTTGGGGCCGGACTCCTACAATGAGCAGTTCTTC. It encodes CASLGPDSYNEQFF.

The chain couples TRBV20-1 to TRBJ2-5; a possible D gene is TRBD2 (7 bases). The DNA end lines up better with TRBJ2-7; the J call may be wrong. Germline loops: CDR1 DFQATT, CDR2 SNEGSKA (reference sequence). The CDR3 spans 14 residues. The DNA of the CDR3 is TGCAGTGTTCACGGGGGAGGGGGTGGCTACGAGCAGTACTTC. Translating it yields CSVHGGGGGYEQYF.

This chain uses TRBV29-1 with TRBJ1-2; D is unresolved. The CDR3 has 12 amino acids. Germline lookup yields CDR1 SQVTM and CDR2 ANQGSEA. V shed 4 bases and J shed 3 bases, with 9 bases lying between them. DNA of the CDR3: TGCAGCGTTGCAAGGAGGGACTATGGCTACACCTTC. Translated: CSVARRDYGYTF.

DNA of the CDR3: TGTGCCAGCAGTGAATTGGGGTGGGGGGACACTGAAGCTTTCTTT. It codes for CASSELGWGDTEAFF. The genes are TRBV25-1 and TRBJ1-1; possibly TRBD1 for D (5 bases). Between the trimmed V and J ends, which lost 1 base and 3 bases, there was a span of 12 bases. This CDR3 spans 15 amino acids. The germline V gene encodes CDR1 MGHDK and CDR2 SYGVNS. The whole variable domain, remainder taken from reference TRBV25-1 and TRBJ1-1, is EADIYQTPRYLVIGTGKKITLECSQTMGHDKMYWYQQDPGMELHLIHYSYGVNSTEKGDLSSESTVSRIRTEHFPLTLESARPSHTSQYLCASSELGWGDTEAFFGQGTRLTVV.

The chain has TRBV30 and TRBJ2-1; 8 nucleotides match TRBD1. V lost 5 bases, J lost 4 bases, and 7 bases stayed unmatched. Germline V CDR1 and CDR2: GTSNPN, SVGIG (reference sequence). The CDR3 consists of 14 residues. The CDR3 bases are TGTGCCTGGGCAGGGGGCGATCAATACAATGAGCAGTTCTTC. Protein product: CAWAGGDQYNEQFF.

The chain links TRBV6-2 or TRBV6-3 to TRBJ2-7; D gene uncertain. V shed 2 bases and J shed 2 bases, with 10 bases lying between them. In germline, CDR1 is MNHEY, CDR2 SVGEGT. The CDR3 is 14 residues long. Written as DNA, the CDR3 is TGTGCCAGCAGTTACGATATTCCTCCCTACGAGCAGTACTTC. Protein sequence: CASSYDIPPYEQYF.

The chain is built from TRBV27 and TRBJ1-2; possible D gene TRBD1, 5 bases. V gave up 5 bases and J gave up 8 bases, with 15 bases separating them. CDR1 and CDR2 (germline): MNHEY, SMNVEV (reference sequence). The CDR3 spans 13 residues. CDR3 DNA: TGTGCCAGCAGTCTATTTCAGGGAGGGGGCTACACCTTC. Protein product: CASSLFQGGGYTF.

This clonotype was counted a few times. V and J are TRBV27 and TRBJ1-6; perhaps TRBD1 as D (6 bases). Between the trimmed V and J ends, which lost 5 bases and 2 bases, there was a span of 16 bases. CDR1 is MNHEY, CDR2 SMNVEV, per germline (reference sequence). The CDR3 runs to 17 residues. In DNA, the CDR3 is TGTGCCAGCAGTGATCCCAGGGGAGGCGCCTATAATTCACCCCTCCACTTT. This gives the protein CASSDPRGGAYNSPLHF.

This clonotype occurred many times. This sequence joins TRBV6-6 and TRBJ2-7; D is ambiguous. The germline CDR1 and CDR2 sequences are MNHNY and SVGAGI (reference sequence). The length of the CDR3 is 9 residues. Deletions cut 2 bases from V and 10 bases from J, with 3 bases between. The CDR3 reads CASSYPQYF. The DNA for the CDR3 is TGTGCCAGCAGTTACCCCCAGTACTTC.

The V gene is TRBV28, the J gene TRBJ2-4; TRBD2 is a possible D gene (6 bases). Germline assignment: CDR1 MDHEN and CDR2 SYDVKM. Trimming took 8 bases from V and 6 from J, leaving 20 bases between them. This CDR3 is built from 15 residues. The DNA for the CDR3 is TGTGCCAGCGCGGCCCTAGCCCTGGGGGGAAACATTCAGTACTTC. Its translation is CASAALALGGNIQYF.

This clonotype was recorded a few times. The chain links TRBV4-2 to TRBJ1-1; the match to TRBD1 covers 8 bases. The CDR3 runs to 15 residues. Germline V gene sequence: CDR1 LGHNA, CDR2 YNFKEQ. V lost 3 bases, J lost 2 bases, and 5 bases stayed unmatched. DNA of the CDR3: TGTGCCAGCAGCCATCCAGGGGGCGCCAACACTGAAGCTTTCTTT. Translated: CASSHPGGANTEAFF.